This is a list of T cell receptor beta chains from one sample in a study of blood T cells in healthy people across ages. TCRdb independently ran MiXCR on the 5' RACE reads; one entry per CDR3 protein. The sample yields approximately 2,000,000 distinct CDR3 sequences, about two fifths seen once. Sequenced: blood. The receptors stem from a human donor in good health. Both conserved end residues are part of each CDR3. Fields, in order: V gene, J gene, CDR3 protein.

v_call: TRBV20-1
j_call: TRBJ2-7
cdr3_aa: CSARDSGGGSYEQYF

v_call: TRBV5-4
j_call: NA
cdr3_aa: CASSLRQFNYNEQYF

v_call: TRBV6-5
j_call: TRBJ1-2
cdr3_aa: CASSTGTPLGYTF

v_call: TRBV12-5
j_call: TRBJ1-5
cdr3_aa: CASGWGTGGPQHF

v_call: TRBV20-1
j_call: TRBJ2-1
cdr3_aa: CSASGLAGLINEQFF

v_call: TRBV28
j_call: TRBJ1-1
cdr3_aa: CASSEQGRTNTEAFF

v_call: TRBV7-2
j_call: TRBJ1-2
cdr3_aa: CASSLRQDYYGYTF

v_call: TRBV7-2
j_call: TRBJ2-7
cdr3_aa: CASSSAQAFDRWEQYF

v_call: TRBV5-1
j_call: TRBJ2-7
cdr3_aa: CASRYRDGAYEQYF

v_call: TRBV5-5
j_call: TRBJ2-7
cdr3_aa: CASSFSDRELSYEQYF

v_call: TRBV6-6
j_call: TRBJ1-2
cdr3_aa: CASSYGGGIYGYTF

v_call: TRBV6-2/TRBV6-3
j_call: TRBJ2-6
cdr3_aa: CASSYDNSGANVLTF

v_call: TRBV4-1
j_call: TRBJ1-5
cdr3_aa: CASSPTGQDWGQPQHF

v_call: TRBV29-1
j_call: TRBJ2-1
cdr3_aa: CSVGQRERPAFF

v_call: TRBV12-3/TRBV12-4
j_call: TRBJ1-1
cdr3_aa: CASNPGTGEAFF

v_call: TRBV24-1
j_call: TRBJ2-1
cdr3_aa: CATSDSDRGLLGEQFF

v_call: TRBV11-3
j_call: TRBJ2-3
cdr3_aa: CASRKRGGSADTQYF

v_call: TRBV7-8
j_call: TRBJ1-5
cdr3_aa: CASSLFYSPNQPQHF

v_call: TRBV7-6
j_call: TRBJ1-2
cdr3_aa: CASSDSVQGEGDGYTF

v_call: TRBV5-1
j_call: TRBJ2-3
cdr3_aa: CASSLVVTRKGTDTQYF

v_call: TRBV6-2/TRBV6-3
j_call: TRBJ1-1
cdr3_aa: CASSYSWGRTEAFF

v_call: TRBV11-2
j_call: TRBJ2-1
cdr3_aa: CASSPVSPFLNEQFF

v_call: TRBV5-6
j_call: TRBJ2-1
cdr3_aa: CASSSATSGSYNEQFF

v_call: TRBV5-1
j_call: TRBJ2-4
cdr3_aa: CASSLGDRENIQYF

v_call: TRBV6-6
j_call: TRBJ1-5
cdr3_aa: CAIGRGYSNQPQHF

v_call: TRBV30
j_call: TRBJ1-1
cdr3_aa: CAGDRGRSRAFF

v_call: TRBV7-9
j_call: TRBJ2-7
cdr3_aa: CASSLDRLREQYF

v_call: TRBV7-2
j_call: TRBJ2-3
cdr3_aa: CASSQKSGGDTQYF

v_call: TRBV25-1
j_call: TRBJ2-7
cdr3_aa: CASSDHSEIYEQYF